This passage covers 13 T cell receptor beta chains from one sample sequenced in a study of blood T cell repertoires in COVID-19. Using immunoSEQ multiplex PCR, the repertoire was profiled, and TCRdb retains in-frame clones only, with some absent. The sample contains roughly 400,000 clones, 70% to 90% of which appear only once. Sequencing input: PBMCs or T cells enriched from blood (not recorded which). The receptors were gathered from a woman in her 40s with acute COVID-19.

The chain joins TRBV24-1 to TRBJ2-1, with 9 bases fitting TRBD1. The CDR3 contains 12 residues. Losses at the gene ends were 10 bases for V and 9 bases for J; bases not matched to a gene: 6. Germline-derived CDR1 and CDR2 are KGHDR and SFDVKD. The CDR3 loop reads CATRGQGTEQFF. As DNA, the CDR3 is TGTGCCACTAGGGGACAGGGTACTGAGCAGTTCTTC.

This chain links TRBV12-3 or TRBV12-4 with TRBJ1-4; D is uncertain. V was trimmed by 3 bases and J by 5 bases, leaving 7 bases between them. CDR3 length: 13 residues. CDR3 residues: CASSFRENEKLFF. CDR3 bases: TGTGCCAGCAGTTTCCGCGAGAATGAAAAACTGTTTTTT.

This rearrangement joins TRBV14 to TRBJ1-2, with D perhaps TRBD1 (5 bases). The V and J ends lost 7 bases and 8 bases respectively, with 17 bases between them. Germline loops: CDR1 SGHDN, CDR2 FVKESK. The CDR3 has 13 amino acids. CDR3 residues: CASTRAGGTGYTF. The CDR3 region has the DNA TGTGCCAGCACCCGAGCGGGGGGGACCGGCTACACCTTC.

The chain combines TRBV14 with TRBJ2-6; no definite D call. The CDR3 contains 16 residues. Germline CDR1 SGHDN, CDR2 FVKESK. V was shortened by 2 bases and J by 0 bases, with 8 bases between the two germline ends. The chain's CDR3 is CASSQTRFSGANVLTF. In DNA form, the CDR3 reads TGTGCCAGCAGCCAAACGCGGTTCTCTGGGGCCAACGTCCTGACTTTC.

This sequence joins TRBV7-9 and TRBJ1-1; weak D call: TRBD1 (5 bases). V was pared by 0 bases and J by 1 base, with 9 bases between. The germline V gene has CDR1 SEHNR and CDR2 FQNEAQ (reference sequence). The CDR3 runs to 15 residues. CDR3 in DNA: TGTGCCAGCAGCTTAGCTGGGGCAGGGAACACTGAAGCTTTCTTT. Protein sequence: CASSLAGAGNTEAFF.

The gene calls are TRBV18 and TRBJ1-1; 8 bases are shared with TRBD1. The CDR3 is 13 residues long. V shed 6 bases and J 3 bases; nucleotides not matched to a gene: 3. The germline gives CDR1 KGHSH, CDR2 LQKENI. For the CDR3, the DNA is TGTGCCAGCTCCCAGGGGGCGGACACTGAAGCTTTCTTT. It yields the protein CASSQGADTEAFF.

The count of this clone is one. This rearrangement joins TRBV30 to TRBJ2-7; D uncertain. Between the trimmed V and J ends, which lost 2 bases and 2 bases, there was a span of 10 bases. CDR1 GTSNPN and CDR2 SVGIG come from the germline V gene (reference sequence). This CDR3 region has 13 residues. CDR3 bases: TGTGCCTGGAGTACTGCTGCAACCTACGAGCAGTACTTC. The encoded protein is CAWSTAATYEQYF.

The DNA for the CDR3 is TGTGCCAGTAGTATAGTAGCGGGGTCTTACGAGCAGTACTTC. It translates to CASSIVAGSYEQYF. The chain combines TRBV19 with TRBJ2-7, with 8 bases lining up with TRBD2. With V trimmed by 1 base and J by 4 bases, 3 bases remained unmatched. The germline gives CDR1 LNHDA, CDR2 SQIVND (reference sequence). This CDR3 comprises 14 residues.

V is TRBV19 and J is TRBJ2-7, with D possibly TRBD2 on 6 matching bases. Germline values: CDR1 LNHDA, CDR2 SQIVND (reference sequence). CDR3 length equals 14 residues. The V end lost 2 bases, the J end lost 1 base, and 9 bases lay between the germline ends. The CDR3 DNA reads as TGTGCCAGTAGTATACGGGGGTCATCCTACGAGCAGTACTTC. Amino acids: CASSIRGSSYEQYF.

As to this clone: Additional DNA sequences in this sample encode the identical CDR3. The chain has TRBV12-3 or TRBV12-4 and TRBJ2-2; D is ambiguous. This CDR3 contains 12 residues. Trimming cost V 5 bases and J 4 bases, with 5 bases left between them. The CDR3 spells CASSRSTGELFF. The CDR3 region has the DNA TGTGCCAGCAGTCGTTCCACCGGGGAGCTGTTTTTT.

The rearrangement links TRBV24-1 to TRBJ2-3; the D gene is possibly TRBD2 (6 bases). From germline, CDR1 is KGHDR and CDR2 SFDVKD. V was shortened by 8 bases and J by 7 bases, with 15 bases between the two germline ends. The CDR3 totals 13 residues. CDR3 sequence reads: CATTEPGGNTQYF. As DNA, the CDR3 is TGTGCCACCACCGAGCCCGGGGGAAATACGCAGTATTTT.

This chain uses TRBV19 with TRBJ1-2, with no clear D. Germline CDR1 LNHDA, CDR2 SQIVND (reference sequence). V lost 3 bases and J lost 2, with 13 bases in between. This CDR3 contains 15 residues. The CDR3 spells CASSMATLRNYGYTF. The CDR3 DNA follows: TGTGCCAGTAGTATGGCGACACTTCGGAACTATGGCTACACCTTC.

This clone was observed a handful of times. This rearrangement joins TRBV30 to TRBJ1-6; D uncertain. The CDR3 has 14 amino acids. Germline V lookup: CDR1 GTSNPN, CDR2 SVGIG (reference sequence). V lost 7 bases and J lost 10, with 20 bases in between. In nucleotides, the CDR3 is TGTGCCTCCCTCATGTTTGGAGGTCGCTCACCCCTCCACTTT. It is translated as CASLMFGGRSPLHF.